The present entry profiles one T cell receptor beta chain with its context. These data are taken from a study of Graves' ophthalmopathy and Graves' hyperthyroidism. The authors amplified TCR beta CDR3 regions, and they did so from RNA transcripts for repertoire sequencing. The first round was an RT-PCR with HTBI primers, and the second round was a multiplex PCR. A single record per CDR3 protein comes from TCRdb applying MiXCR to the multiplex PCR reads. The sample yields around 590,000 distinct CDR3 sequences, roughly 40% seen once. This receptor was identified in an adult man with Graves' hyperthyroidism. Material for sequencing was peripheral blood or thyroid tissue (not recorded which).

CDR3 DNA: TGTGCCAGCAGCTTAGTCGCGGGGAGCACAGATACGCAGTATTTT. Translating it yields CASSLVAGSTDTQYF. The rearrangement links TRBV7-8 to TRBJ2-3, with a possible D match to TRBD2 (6 bases). The V gene lost 1 base and the J gene lost 0 bases, with 8 bases spanning the gap. Germline V gene lookup returns CDR1 SGHVS and CDR2 FQNEAQ. The CDR3 has 15 amino acids.